This passage covers 26 T cell receptor beta chains from one sample sequenced in a study of T cell repertoires in cytomegalovirus infection. These TCRs' antigens remain unknown. TCRdb fed the reads into MiXCR, producing one record per CDR3 protein. Of approximately 220,000 distinct CDR3 sequences listed, about 38% are singletons. Source: CD8+ T cells from cultured PBMCs, taken from culture after CMV antigen stimulation. These receptors were collected from a human donor in good health (CMV status not recorded). Some clones in this sample may be carry-over from other donors' samples.

This chain links TRBV6-1 with TRBJ2-7, with D perhaps TRBD1 (5 bases). CDR1 is MNHNS and CDR2 is SASEGT in the germline V gene. CDR3 length: 14 residues. V was trimmed by 2 bases and J by 6 bases, leaving 14 bases between them. CDR3 nucleotide sequence: TGTGCCAGCAGTGAACTACAGGCTTCGTCCGAGCAGTACTTC. Protein: CASSELQASSEQYF.

Here the CDR3 reads CASSLIRQPAYEQYF. CDR3 in DNA: TGTGCCAGCAGCTTAATTCGACAGCCAGCCTACGAGCAGTACTTC. This chain connects TRBV7-9 to TRBJ2-7; the D gene is possibly TRBD1 (5 bases). The germline V gene has CDR1 SEHNR and CDR2 FQNEAQ (reference sequence). Trimming took off 2 bases at V and 2 bases at J, with 13 bases between the two ends. The CDR3 covers 15 residues.

This clonotype was seen a few times. This chain's CDR3 is CASAPGGLGNEQFF. The CDR3 DNA follows: TGTGCCAGCGCCCCAGGGGGGCTAGGCAATGAGCAGTTCTTC. This sequence joins TRBV11-2 and TRBJ2-1; a possible D gene is TRBD1 (7 bases). The V and J ends lost 8 bases and 6 bases respectively, with 17 bases between them. The CDR3 has 14 residues. CDR1 is SGHAT and CDR2 is FQNNGV in the germline V gene.

The chain combines TRBV5-1 with TRBJ2-1; D unclear. Germline lookup yields CDR1 SGHRS and CDR2 YFSETQ. V was trimmed by 5 bases and J by 3 bases, leaving 15 bases between them. CDR3 length: 15 residues. CDR3 loop: CASRFKELGYNEQFF. The CDR3 DNA follows: TGCGCCAGCAGATTCAAGGAGTTGGGCTACAATGAGCAGTTCTTC.

This rearrangement joins TRBV6-1 to TRBJ2-3, with 7 nucleotides matching TRBD2. The CDR3 length is 17 residues. V dropped 7 bases and J dropped 0; count of bases not matched to a gene: 13. The germline V gene encodes CDR1 MNHNS and CDR2 SASEGT. The CDR3 is CASTQSGVARSTDTQYF. CDR3 nucleotides: TGTGCCAGCACGCAAAGCGGGGTAGCGAGAAGCACAGATACGCAGTATTTT.

The gene calls are TRBV7-9 and TRBJ1-1; D remains unclear. The CDR3 totals 13 residues. With 4 bases removed from V and 10 bases from J, the gap between germline ends came to 16 bases. CDR1 is SEHNR, CDR2 FQNEAQ, per germline (reference sequence). The CDR3 region has the DNA TGTGCCAGCAGCTCGTCCGAGGAGGCGGTAGCTTTCTTT. Translating gives CASSSSEEAVAFF.

Ten or more counts support this clonotype. V and J are TRBV7-6 and TRBJ2-1; TRBD2 agrees at 8 bases. The V and J ends lost 2 bases and 5 bases, in that order; junction bases with no gene match: 14. Germline assignment: CDR1 SGHVS and CDR2 FNYEAQ. This CDR3 is 18 amino acids long. The CDR3 loop reads CASSLSRIMAGGHNEQFF. The CDR3 DNA reads as TGTGCCAGCAGCTTAAGCCGCATTATGGCGGGAGGTCACAATGAGCAGTTCTTC.

The V gene is TRBV29-1, the J gene TRBJ2-1; no firm D call. CDR1 is SQVTM, CDR2 ANQGSEA, per germline. V was pared by 2 bases and J by 5 bases, with 19 bases between. The CDR3 spans 16 residues. DNA of the CDR3: TGCAGCGTTGAAAGGGATAGTCCGCTCCTGAACAATGAGCAGTTCTTC. Residues: CSVERDSPLLNNEQFF.

The chain combines TRBV15 with TRBJ2-7; tentatively, D is TRBD2 (6 bases). Deletions cut 3 bases from V and 4 bases from J, with 13 bases between. Germline CDR1 and CDR2: LNHNV and YYDKDF (reference sequence). This CDR3 has 14 residues. The CDR3 loop is CATSSAGRGYEQYF. CDR3 DNA: TGTGCCACCAGCAGCGCGGGGCGGGGTTACGAGCAGTACTTC.

This clonotype was counted many times. The chain recombines TRBV7-3 with TRBJ2-1, with D maybe TRBD2 (6 bases). This CDR3 is built from 15 residues. Germline loops: CDR1 SGHTA, CDR2 FQGTGA. Trimming pared 5 bases from V and 1 base from J, leaving 12 bases between. The CDR3 sequence is CASSPAGGSYNEQFF. CDR3 DNA: TGTGCCAGCAGCCCCGCCGGGGGTTCCTACAATGAGCAGTTCTTC.

This clonotype was counted only a few times. The chain links TRBV7-9 to TRBJ1-1; 7 positions match TRBD1. CDR3 length: 17 residues. Germline V CDR1 and CDR2: SEHNR, FQNEAQ (reference sequence). The junction had 13 bases not matched to a gene; V was cut back by 5 bases and J by 1 base. CDR3 residues: CASSPLRGQGTNTEAFF. The CDR3 nucleotides are TGTGCCAGCAGCCCGCTTAGGGGGCAGGGGACGAACACTGAAGCTTTCTTT.

J is TRBJ2-5 and V is TRBV5-5, with 11 bases lining up with TRBD2. The germline gives CDR1 SGHKS, CDR2 YYEKEE (reference sequence). The CDR3 has 15 residues. Trimming cost V 4 bases and J 2 bases; bases outside gene matches: 4. CDR3 residues: CASSTGLAAQETQYF. Written as DNA, the CDR3 is TGTGCCAGCAGCACGGGACTAGCGGCTCAAGAGACCCAGTACTTC.

In its sample, this clonotype was seen once. The rearrangement links TRBV7-8 to TRBJ1-2; 7 nucleotides agree with TRBD1. This CDR3 comprises 12 residues. Looked up from germline, CDR1 is SGHVS and CDR2 is FQNEAQ. Trimming took 10 bases from V and 4 from J; bases not matched to a gene: 6. The CDR3 DNA reads TGTGCCACCAGACAGGGCCTCTATGGCTACACCTTC. Its translation: CATRQGLYGYTF.

In its sample, this clonotype was seen a few times. This sequence joins TRBV15 and TRBJ2-7; the match to TRBD2 covers 8 bases. This CDR3 is 15 amino acids long. V gave up 7 bases and J gave up 2 bases; unmatched junction bases: 10. CDR1 is LNHNV, CDR2 YYDKDF, per germline (reference sequence). CDR3 in amino acids: CATTTGGDRAYEQYF. CDR3 sequence (DNA): TGTGCCACCACTACCGGGGGGGATCGGGCCTACGAGCAGTACTTC.

The chain employs TRBV7-4 and TRBJ1-5; possible D gene TRBD1, 5 bases. CDR3 length equals 16 residues. Germline V CDR1 and CDR2: SGHVT, SQSDAQ. V lost 7 bases to trimming and J lost 3 bases, with 19 bases between them. The CDR3 protein is CASTHSGTENNQPQHF. The CDR3 DNA sequence: TGTGCCAGCACCCACTCCGGGACGGAAAACAATCAGCCCCAGCATTTT.

V gene TRBV7-9 combines with J gene TRBJ2-7; D is unresolved. CDR1 and CDR2 from the germline V gene are SEHNR and FQNEAQ (reference sequence). The CDR3 has 14 residues. V was clipped by 5 bases and J by 2 bases, with 13 bases between them. The CDR3 reads CASSTYKVAYEQYF. The CDR3 coding sequence is TGTGCCAGCAGCACTTATAAAGTCGCCTACGAGCAGTACTTC.

This clonotype was recorded a few times. This chain links TRBV11-2 with TRBJ2-7, with 10 bases aligning to TRBD1. The CDR3 is 15 residues long. Germline trimming cut 4 bases from V and 4 bases from J; bases unmatched to any gene: 7. Germline V gene data show CDR1 as SGHAT and CDR2 as FQNNGV. CDR3 residues: CASSSDTDRGYEQYF. CDR3 coding DNA: TGTGCCAGCAGCTCGGATACGGACAGGGGGTACGAGCAGTACTTC.

This clonotype was picked up many times. The rearrangement joins TRBV20-1 to TRBJ2-3; TRBD1 matches at 7 bases. This CDR3 spans 15 amino acids. V was clipped by 4 bases and J by 3 bases; unmatched bases: 10. The germline V gene encodes CDR1 DFQATT and CDR2 SNEGSKA (reference sequence). The CDR3 reads CSATKTQGWTDTQYF. The CDR3 coding sequence is TGCAGTGCTACGAAAACACAGGGGTGGACAGATACGCAGTATTTT.

This chain joins TRBV29-1 and TRBJ2-7; 7 bases are shared with TRBD1. Trimming removed 5 bases from V and 6 bases from J; junction bases left unmatched: 4. The CDR3 is 11 residues long. CDR1 and CDR2 from the germline V gene are SQVTM and ANQGSEA. CDR3 loop: CSVHRGAEQYF. The CDR3 coding sequence is TGCAGCGTTCACAGGGGCGCCGAGCAGTACTTC.

This clonotype has only a few counts. The chain uses TRBV4-1 and TRBJ1-1, with D possibly matching TRBD1 (5 bases). CDR3 length: 16 residues. The V and J ends lost 0 bases and 0 bases respectively, with 11 bases between them. Looked up from germline, CDR1 is MGHRA and CDR2 is YSYEKL. The CDR3 DNA sequence: TGCGCCAGCAGCCAAGATCGCGGGGGGATGAACACTGAAGCTTTCTTT. It codes for CASSQDRGGMNTEAFF.

Points on this clonotype: Mismatch with germline at one junction end may stem from a read error. The V gene is TRBV6-5, the J gene TRBJ1-1; D perhaps matches TRBD1 (6 bases). The CDR3 is 14 amino acids. CDR1 and CDR2 (germline): MNHEY, SVGAGI. As DNA, the CDR3 is TGTGCAAGCAGATATACAGGGTCTCAAACTGAAGCTTTCTTT. It is translated as CASRYTGSQTEAFF.

The rearrangement joins TRBV6-1 to TRBJ2-1; D is unresolved. The germline V gene has CDR1 MNHNS and CDR2 SASEGT. V lost 6 bases and J 4 bases, leaving 7 bases between the germline ends. The CDR3 sequence is 12 residues long. The CDR3 sequence: CASRSEYNEQFF. In DNA form, the CDR3 reads TGTGCCAGCAGGAGCGAGTACAATGAGCAGTTCTTC.

This clonotype was seen a handful of times. The chain carries TRBV28 and TRBJ2-7; the D is unclear. The germline V gene has CDR1 MDHEN and CDR2 SYDVKM. Between the trimmed V and J ends, which lost 6 bases and 0 bases, there was a span of 12 bases. This CDR3 contains 14 residues. The CDR3 bases are TGTGCCAGCAGCCCCCCGTGGGACTCCTACGAGCAGTACTTC. Encoded protein: CASSPPWDSYEQYF. The whole variable domain, filled in from reference TRBV28 and TRBJ2-7, reads DVKVTQSSRYLVKRTGEKVFLECVQDMDHENMFWYRQDPGLGLRLIYFSYDVKMKEKGDIPEGYSVSREKKERFSLILESASTNQTSMYLCASSPPWDSYEQYFGPGTRLTVT.

This clonotype was counted only a few times. The V and J genes are TRBV7-4 and TRBJ1-5; a possible D gene is TRBD1 (5 bases). Germline V lookup: CDR1 SGHVT, CDR2 SQSDAQ. CDR3 length equals 15 residues. Trimming took 1 base from V and 4 from J, leaving 11 bases between them. DNA of the CDR3: TGTGCCAGCAGCTTAGAGGGACTGGGGAATCAGCCCCAGCATTTT. It is translated as CASSLEGLGNQPQHF. The full variable domain, its missing parts supplied by reference TRBV7-4 and TRBJ1-5, is GAGVSQSPRYKVAKRGRDVALRCDSISGHVTLYWYRQTLGQGSEVLTYSQSDAQRDKSGRPSGRFSAERPERSVSTLKIQRTEQGDSAVYLCASSLEGLGNQPQHFGDGTRLSIL.

This chain joins TRBV29-1 and TRBJ2-1; tentatively, D is TRBD1 or TRBD2 (5 bases each). Per germline, CDR1 SQVTM and CDR2 ANQGSEA. This CDR3 is 15 amino acids long. V dropped 2 bases and J dropped 4 bases, with 15 bases sitting between them. The CDR3 here is CSVETGRRTYNEQFF. The CDR3 region has the DNA TGCAGCGTTGAAACGGGACGGAGAACATACAATGAGCAGTTCTTC.

V usage is TRBV5-1 and J usage is TRBJ1-1, with D unclear. V shed 0 bases and J shed 6 bases, with 9 bases lying between them. CDR1 SGHRS and CDR2 YFSETQ come from the germline V gene. The CDR3 is 13 amino acids. The DNA for the CDR3 is TGCGCCAGCAGCTTGGGGCGAACTGCTGAAGCTTTCTTT. Translation: CASSLGRTAEAFF.